The sample holds one count of the clone carrying this T cell receptor (beta chain). Method: immunoSEQ multiplex PCR; TCRdb's copy keeps in-frame clones and lacks some. The data show 200,000 or so clones, 84% seen once. CDR1 and CDR2 from the germline V gene are SNHLY and FYNNEI. Trimming cost V 5 bases and J 1 base, with 11 bases left between them. This CDR3 contains 15 residues. The source of the sample is a study of blood T cell repertoires in COVID-19. About the research overall: Nucleic acid was either cDNA or gDNA, and it came from T cells, B-cell-depleted T cells, or PBMCs.

Recruits, aged about 18 to 89 years, lived in some 25 US areas. Resolution of symptoms, clearance, or two negative PCRs was present in recovered Cohort 3 donors. The source of this sequence is a man between 60 and 75 years old who had recovered from COVID-19. V is TRBV2 and J is TRBJ2-2; a possible D gene is TRBD1 (6 bases). What was sequenced was PBMCs or T cells enriched from blood (not recorded which). The CDR3 sequence is CASSIRTVNTGELFF. CDR3 DNA sequence: TGTGCCAGCAGTATCAGGACAGTGAACACCGGGGAGCTGTTTTTT.